The sequence of this T cell receptor beta chain was determined in a study of PD-L1 blockade in urothelial cancer. Study-level background: Most patients, about 90% of the roughly 29, were males with bladder-origin cancer. Analyzed time points were 3 weeks (second dose) and 6 weeks after therapy began. Median blood clonality was roughly 0.088, with some 89,000 unique TCRs. Points from the study as a whole: At 3 weeks on treatment, tumor-associated clones expanded more with durable benefit.

The sample holds a few counts of this clone. Its antigen is undetermined. Trimming took 7 bases from V and 7 from J, leaving 23 bases between them. The CDR3 extends over 15 amino acids. CDR1 SGHVS and CDR2 FQNEAQ come from the germline V gene. Time point defined: pretreatment peripheral blood. Sequencing was performed with immunoSEQ multiplex PCR; in TCRdb, only in-frame clones are kept and a portion is missing. The sample lists roughly 130,000 clones, roughly 80% seen once, with under 3.5% in the top ten. Specimen: PBMCs, collected around atezolizumab (anti-PD-L1) treatment. The sequence was obtained from a man over 45 with urothelial cancer. V gene TRBV7-8 combines with J gene TRBJ2-7; D is possibly TRBD2 (5 bases). The CDR3 nucleotides are TGTGCCAGCACCGGAGGAGCGGTTTCCAGAGGGGAGCAGTACTTC. Residues: CASTGGAVSRGEQYF.